This TCR beta chain was recorded in a study of shared clonotypes between healthy human individuals. General observations from the study: Rarefaction gave evidence that sorted-subset sequencing remained incomplete despite large depth.

Positive CCR7 selection of CD45RO-negative cells yielded the naive CD8 cells, and terminally differentiated effector memory CD45RA+ cells were excluded. Germline values: CDR1 MNHNS, CDR2 SASEGT. Trimming took 7 bases from V and 3 from J, leaving 4 bases between them. The CDR3 has 10 residues. Profiling relied on immunoSEQ multiplex PCR, and the TCRdb table lists in-frame clones only, not all of them. In the table there are under 1 million clones, roughly 96% of which are singletons. About this clone: Antigen unknown.

This rearrangement joins TRBV6-1 to TRBJ2-7; unclear D gene. Sequencing input: naive CD8+ T cells sorted from blood. The TCR was taken from a young man in good health. This CDR3 reads CASMNYEQYF. CDR3 bases: TGTGCCAGCATGAACTACGAGCAGTACTTC.